The 9 T cell receptor beta chains in this list originate from one sample, sequenced in a study of OX40 agonist ivuxolimab in advanced cancers. TCRdb keeps only in-frame clones here, not all; method: immunoSEQ multiplex PCR. The sample consists of approximately 82,000 clones, about 88% of them appearing once. The specimen was CD4+ or CD8+ T cells sorted from blood, collected in a trial of the OX40 agonist ivuxolimab. These receptors all come from an adult with an advanced solid tumor such as melanoma, head and neck, liver or kidney cancer.

CDR3 region: CASSRDFYNEQFF. The CDR3 DNA reads as TGTGCCAGTAGTCGGGACTTTTACAATGAGCAGTTCTTC. The rearrangement joins TRBV19 to TRBJ2-1; D possibly corresponds to TRBD2 (6 bases). The CDR3 loop spans 13 amino acids. Between the trimmed V and J ends, which lost 5 bases and 4 bases, there was a span of 9 bases. CDR1 is LNHDA, CDR2 SQIVND, per germline (reference sequence).

This clone was counted only a few times. The chain uses TRBV28 and TRBJ2-7; TRBD1 agrees at 8 bases. Trimming took 6 bases from V and 7 from J; bases not matched to a gene: 14. The CDR3 contains 15 residues. From germline, CDR1 is MDHEN and CDR2 SYDVKM. Written as DNA, the CDR3 is TGTGCCAGCAGAACAAGGACAGGGACTGTTCGAGAGCAGTACTTC. This sequence encodes CASRTRTGTVREQYF.

CDR3 nucleotides: TGTGCCAGCAGCTTAAGGGAGACAGGGCTTGAAGCTTTCTTT. This encodes CASSLRETGLEAFF. The genes are TRBV7-8 and TRBJ1-1, with 7 bases fitting TRBD1. This CDR3 region has 14 residues. V was clipped by 2 bases and J by 7 bases; unmatched bases: 7. Germline CDR1 SGHVS, CDR2 FQNEAQ.

The chain links TRBV15 to TRBJ1-5; D gene uncertain. Trimming took off 0 bases at V and 4 bases at J, with 4 bases between the two ends. The CDR3 is 13 residues long. Germline lookup yields CDR1 LNHNV and CDR2 YYDKDF (reference sequence). CDR3 DNA: TGTGCCACCAGCAGAGATCAGAATCAGCCCCAGCATTTT. Its protein is CATSRDQNQPQHF.

The rearrangement uses TRBV5-1 and TRBJ2-7; TRBD1 matches 7 bases. Germline CDR1 reads SGHRS; CDR2 reads YFSETQ. Losses at the gene ends were 0 bases for V and 3 bases for J; bases not matched to a gene: 6. The CDR3 has 15 amino acids. This CDR3 reads CASSLGTGIDYEQYF. The CDR3 DNA sequence: TGCGCCAGCAGCTTGGGGACAGGAATTGACTACGAGCAGTACTTC.

The chain recombines TRBV11-2 with TRBJ2-5; weak D call: TRBD2 (5 bases). Germline assignment: CDR1 SGHAT and CDR2 FQNNGV. Trimming cost V 5 bases and J 6 bases, with 16 bases left between them. The CDR3 loop spans 14 amino acids. The CDR3 region has the DNA TGTGCCAGCAGCCGAACCGGACTTCCTAAGACCCAGTACTTC. Protein product: CASSRTGLPKTQYF.

The chain links TRBV7-6 to TRBJ1-6, with 8 bases matching TRBD1. Per the germline V gene, CDR1 is SGHVS and CDR2 is FNYEAQ. The length of the CDR3 is 13 residues. V lost 5 bases, J lost 10 bases, and 4 bases stayed unmatched. The CDR3 nucleotides read TGTGCCAGCAGCCGACAGGGGCAATCACCCCTCCACTTT. Encoded protein: CASSRQGQSPLHF.

In DNA, the CDR3 is TGTGCCAGCAGTTTCTGGACAGGGGGGACTGAAGCTTTCTTT. Translation: CASSFWTGGTEAFF. This chain uses TRBV6-1 with TRBJ1-1; TRBD1 matches 10 bases. The CDR3 is 14 residues long. Unmatched junction bases numbered 5, after V lost 5 bases and J lost 5 bases. Germline lookup yields CDR1 MNHNS and CDR2 SASEGT.

The count of this clone is one. V usage is TRBV20-1 and J usage is TRBJ2-6; no definite D call. This CDR3 is 11 amino acids long. Germline loops: CDR1 DFQATT, CDR2 SNEGSKA (reference sequence). The ends were cut back, 6 bases at V and 4 bases at J, with 4 bases in the middle. CDR3 nucleotide sequence: TGCAGTGCGGGCGGGGCCAACGTCCTGACTTTC. Translating gives CSAGGANVLTF.